The next 28 T cell receptor beta chains were all read from a single sample in a study of OX40 agonist ivuxolimab in advanced cancers. Using immunoSEQ multiplex PCR, the repertoire was profiled, and TCRdb retains in-frame clones only, with some absent. Counted here are over 65,000 clones, approximately 90% occurring once; the ten biggest clones make up approximately 11%. Material: CD4+ or CD8+ T cells sorted from blood, obtained in a trial of the OX40 agonist ivuxolimab. Receptor source: an adult with an advanced solid tumor such as melanoma, head and neck, liver or kidney cancer.

J is TRBJ2-3 and V is TRBV9; perhaps D is TRBD1 or TRBD2 (5 bases each). CDR1 SGDLS and CDR2 YYNGEE come from the germline V gene. This CDR3 has 15 amino acids. The ends were cut back, 5 bases at V and 6 bases at J, with 19 bases in the middle. The CDR3 spells CASSGSGAVPDTQYF. The CDR3 nucleotides are TGTGCCAGCAGTGGTTCCGGGGCGGTTCCCGATACGCAGTATTTT.

The chain links TRBV28 to TRBJ1-1, with a tentative D call TRBD1 (5 bases). Germline V CDR1 and CDR2: MDHEN, SYDVKM. Trimming pared 3 bases from V and 4 bases from J, leaving 12 bases between. The length of the CDR3 is 14 residues. CDR3 sequence: CASSFTQGGTEAFF. The CDR3 DNA follows: TGTGCCAGCAGTTTCACCCAGGGAGGCACTGAAGCTTTCTTT.

The chain links TRBV27 to TRBJ2-1, with 8 bases that match TRBD1. J lost 2 bases, V lost 6 bases, and 3 bases had no gene match. The germline V gene encodes CDR1 MNHEY and CDR2 SMNVEV (reference sequence). This CDR3 has 14 residues. CDR3 residues: CASRWTGPYNEQFF. The DNA of the CDR3 is TGTGCCAGCAGGTGGACAGGGCCCTACAATGAGCAGTTCTTC.

This chain uses TRBV27 with TRBJ1-2; D gene uncertain. In germline, CDR1 is MNHEY, CDR2 SMNVEV (reference sequence). This CDR3 contains 16 residues. Trimming removed 2 bases from V and 0 bases from J, with 13 bases in between. DNA for the CDR3: TGTGCCAGCAGTTTAACGGAGTCGCCAGCTAACTATGGCTACACCTTC. This translates into CASSLTESPANYGYTF.

The V gene is TRBV7-9, the J gene TRBJ1-1, with D uncertain. Germline loops: CDR1 SEHNR, CDR2 FQNEAQ (reference sequence). The CDR3 has 13 amino acids. V was shortened by 7 bases and J by 2 bases, with 11 bases between the two germline ends. This CDR3 is CASTLYANTEAFF. The CDR3 DNA sequence: TGTGCCAGCACCCTTTATGCAAACACTGAAGCTTTCTTT.

The chain has TRBV6-4 and TRBJ1-2; 10 nucleotides match TRBD1. Germline values: CDR1 MRHNA, CDR2 SNTAGT. With V trimmed by 3 bases and J by 5 bases, 6 bases remained unmatched. CDR3 size: 15 residues. DNA of the CDR3: TGTGCCAGCAGTGAAGTCGGACAGGGGGGATATGGCTACACCTTC. The encoded protein is CASSEVGQGGYGYTF.

The chain uses TRBV29-1 and TRBJ2-1; possible D gene TRBD2, 6 bases. The V gene lost 2 bases and the J gene lost 3 bases, with 14 bases spanning the gap. CDR3 size: 15 residues. In germline, CDR1 is SQVTM, CDR2 ANQGSEA. In DNA, the CDR3 is TGCAGCGTTGAACTCCCGGGAGACCGCTACAATGAGCAGTTCTTC. It translates to CSVELPGDRYNEQFF.

V and J are TRBV6-5 and TRBJ1-5, with D hard to call. Germline assignment: CDR1 MNHEY and CDR2 SVGAGI. The V end was cut by 5 bases, the J end by 4 bases, with 9 bases between. The CDR3 is made up of 13 amino acids. The CDR3 is CASSTWTNQPQHF. CDR3 bases: TGTGCCAGCAGTACCTGGACGAATCAGCCCCAGCATTTT.

The genes are TRBV6-6 and TRBJ2-7, with 8 bases identical to TRBD1. V gave up 5 bases and J gave up 0 bases; unmatched junction bases: 6. CDR3 length: 15 amino acids. Looked up from germline, CDR1 is MNHNY and CDR2 is SVGAGI (reference sequence). For the CDR3, the DNA is TGTGCCAGCAGTAACCCGGACAGGGCCTCCTACGAGCAGTACTTC. It translates to CASSNPDRASYEQYF.

This rearrangement joins TRBV5-1 to TRBJ2-5, with 7 positions matching TRBD2. The V and J ends lost 2 bases and 4 bases, in that order; junction bases with no gene match: 5. The CDR3 loop spans 14 amino acids. Germline CDR1 is SGHRS and CDR2 is YFSETQ. CDR3 amino acids: CASSLAPGGETQYF. As DNA, the CDR3 is TGCGCCAGCAGCTTAGCCCCGGGAGGAGAGACCCAGTACTTC.

The chain is built from TRBV19 and TRBJ2-3; D possibly corresponds to TRBD1 (6 bases). This CDR3 comprises 17 residues. Looked up from germline, CDR1 is LNHDA and CDR2 is SQIVND (reference sequence). V gave up 6 bases and J gave up 2 bases, with 21 bases separating them. The CDR3 spells CASSLQQGYKFTDTQYF. The CDR3 coding sequence is TGTGCCAGTAGCCTCCAACAGGGCTACAAATTCACAGATACGCAGTATTTT.

The V call is TRBV4-2, the J call TRBJ2-7, with 10 nucleotides matching TRBD1. The CDR3 extends over 15 amino acids. Losses at the gene ends were 4 bases for V and 4 bases for J; bases not matched to a gene: 7. The germline V gene has CDR1 LGHNA and CDR2 YNFKEQ. CDR3 coding DNA: TGTGCCAGCAGCCTAGGGCCGGGACAGGGGTACGAGCAGTACTTC. Amino acid sequence: CASSLGPGQGYEQYF.

V usage is TRBV6-1 and J usage is TRBJ1-3, with D unresolved. This CDR3 contains 14 residues. The ends were cut back, 1 base at V and 0 bases at J, with 4 bases in the middle. Germline loops: CDR1 MNHNS, CDR2 SASEGT. The CDR3 reads CASSEGSSGNTIYF. CDR3 DNA: TGTGCCAGCAGTGAAGGCAGCTCTGGAAACACCATATATTTT.

This clone was observed a single time. This chain links TRBV15 with TRBJ2-7, with D possibly matching TRBD1 (5 bases). CDR3 size: 16 residues. Germline V gene sequence: CDR1 LNHNV, CDR2 YYDKDF (reference sequence). The germline V and J ends were trimmed by 2 bases and 3 bases, with 17 bases remaining between them. CDR3 nucleotide sequence: TGTGCCACCAGCAGATTAGATACTCAGGGTTTCTACGAGCAGTACTTC. Encoded protein: CATSRLDTQGFYEQYF.

This clone appeared a single time. This rearrangement joins TRBV5-1 to TRBJ1-4; D may be TRBD1 (5 bases). V was trimmed by 0 bases and J by 7 bases, leaving 10 bases between them. CDR1 is SGHRS, CDR2 YFSETQ, per germline. This CDR3 spans 14 amino acids. Here the CDR3 DNA reads TGCGCCAGCAGCTTGGAGACGGGACGTGAAAAACTGTTTTTT. Translated: CASSLETGREKLFF.

This clone has a handful of counts. V gene TRBV6-1 combines with J gene TRBJ1-6; D call uncertain. In germline, CDR1 is MNHNS, CDR2 SASEGT. V was trimmed by 2 bases and J by 5 bases, leaving 10 bases between them. This CDR3 is 15 amino acids long. The CDR3 sequence: CASSENAGDNSPLHF. The CDR3 DNA is TGTGCCAGCAGTGAAAATGCCGGGGATAATTCACCCCTCCACTTT.

This chain joins TRBV10-1 and TRBJ2-1; TRBD2 agrees at 10 bases. Trimming removed 5 bases from V and 0 bases from J; junction bases left unmatched: 1. CDR3 size: 15 residues. Germline V gene sequence: CDR1 WNHNN, CDR2 SYGVQD (reference sequence). The CDR3 DNA reads as TGCGCCAGCAGTAGCGGGGGGGCCTCCTACAATGAGCAGTTCTTC. Residues: CASSSGGASYNEQFF.

The chain recombines TRBV7-3 with TRBJ2-3; 7 positions match TRBD2. V lost 5 bases, J lost 2 bases, and 7 bases stayed unmatched. The length of the CDR3 is 15 residues. CDR1 and CDR2 from the germline V gene are SGHTA and FQGTGA. This CDR3 reads CASSTSGLPTDTQYF. CDR3 in DNA: TGTGCCAGCAGCACATCGGGACTACCCACAGATACGCAGTATTTT.

This chain joins TRBV11-1 and TRBJ2-1, with D perhaps assigned TRBD1 or TRBD2 (5 bases each). Germline V gene data show CDR1 as SGHAT and CDR2 as FQDESV (reference sequence). V gave up 5 bases and J gave up 1 base, with 15 bases separating them. This CDR3 comprises 16 residues. This CDR3 reads CASSPSGDLSYNEQFF. The CDR3 DNA reads TGTGCCAGCAGCCCTAGTGGGGACCTGTCCTACAATGAGCAGTTCTTC.

The chain uses TRBV5-5 and TRBJ2-7, with 7 bases matching TRBD1. V shed 1 base, J shed 3 bases, and the junction held 4 bases outside the gene matches. This CDR3 contains 14 residues. CDR1 and CDR2 from the germline V gene are SGHKS and YYEKEE (reference sequence). CDR3 nucleotides: TGTGCCAGCAGCTTGTGGCAGGGGGTCTACGAGCAGTACTTC. Translation gives CASSLWQGVYEQYF.

This chain uses TRBV25-1 with TRBJ2-2, with no clear D. The CDR3 consists of 14 residues. Trimming removed 4 bases from V and 0 bases from J, with 6 bases in between. Per germline, CDR1 MGHDK and CDR2 SYGVNS. The CDR3 DNA follows: TGTGCCAGCAGTGCTCAGACGAACACCGGGGAGCTGTTTTTT. This gives the protein CASSAQTNTGELFF.

V gene TRBV5-6 combines with J gene TRBJ2-3; 7 bases line up with TRBD1. There are 15 residues in the CDR3. The trim removed 4 bases at V and 1 base at J, leaving 6 bases unmatched. The germline gives CDR1 SGHDT, CDR2 YYEEEE. The CDR3 protein is CASSQGTARTDTQYF. The CDR3 DNA follows: TGTGCCAGCAGCCAAGGGACAGCCCGCACAGATACGCAGTATTTT.

The chain is built from TRBV27 and TRBJ1-2; 9 bases agree with TRBD1. Germline CDR1 is MNHEY and CDR2 is SMNVEV (reference sequence). Trimming took 2 bases from V and 4 from J; bases not matched to a gene: 5. The CDR3 consists of 15 residues. CDR3: CASSLGQGIFYGYTF. In DNA form, the CDR3 reads TGTGCCAGCAGTTTAGGACAGGGGATCTTCTATGGCTACACCTTC.

V and J are TRBV27 and TRBJ2-2; 8 bases line up with TRBD2. CDR3 length: 16 residues. Per the germline V gene, CDR1 is MNHEY and CDR2 is SMNVEV (reference sequence). J lost 1 base, V lost 5 bases, and 6 bases had no gene match. CDR3 region: CASSPSGGLNTGELFF. The CDR3 coding sequence is TGTGCCAGCAGTCCCAGCGGGGGACTGAACACCGGGGAGCTGTTTTTT.

The chain uses TRBV11-2 and TRBJ1-2; no clear D. V lost 5 bases and J 4 bases, leaving 11 bases between the germline ends. CDR3 length equals 13 residues. CDR1 is SGHAT, CDR2 FQNNGV, per germline. CDR3 in DNA: TGTGCCAGCAGCCCGGACCGTTCCTATGGCTACACCTTC. This gives the protein CASSPDRSYGYTF.

The CDR3 sequence is CASSYRSKALNTEAFF. The CDR3, as DNA: TGTGCCAGCAGCTATAGGAGCAAGGCCCTGAACACTGAAGCTTTCTTT. V and J are TRBV27 and TRBJ1-1; D is unresolved. The CDR3 length is 16 residues. CDR1 MNHEY and CDR2 SMNVEV come from the germline V gene (reference sequence). V gave up 6 bases and J gave up 0 bases, with 17 bases separating them.

The CDR3 bases are TGTGCCAGCAGCTTATACCAGGGAGGTAACTATGGCTACACCTTC. Protein sequence: CASSLYQGGNYGYTF. The gene calls are TRBV7-9 and TRBJ1-2, with D perhaps TRBD1 (5 bases). Looked up from germline, CDR1 is SEHNR and CDR2 is FQNEAQ (reference sequence). Trimming removed 2 bases at V and 1 base at J, with 11 bases between. The CDR3 sequence is 15 residues long. Variable domain in full (rest from reference TRBV7-9 and TRBJ1-2): DTGVSQNPRHKITKRGQNVTFRCDPISEHNRLYWYRQTLGQGPEFLTYFQNEAQLEKSRLLSDRFSAERPKGSFSTLEIQRTEQGDSAMYLCASSLYQGGNYGYTFGSGTRLTVV.

This clone is termed medium-sized. V and J are TRBV7-9 and TRBJ1-5; possible D gene TRBD1, 6 bases. Germline V gives CDR1 SEHNR, CDR2 FQNEAQ (reference sequence). The CDR3 contains 14 residues. The ends were cut back, 5 bases at V and 3 bases at J, with 11 bases in the middle. The CDR3 DNA sequence: TGTGCCAGCAGCCCTACAGGGTTCAATCAGCCCCAGCATTTT. As protein: CASSPTGFNQPQHF.